The entry below describes one T cell receptor beta chain. Its antigen is not identified. The data derive from a study of cytomegalovirus exposure and HLA in healthy donors. A multiplex PCR was run with 60 Vbeta primers and 13 Jbeta primers. Method: immunoSEQ multiplex PCR; TCRdb's copy keeps in-frame clones and lacks some. This specimen shows roughly 150,000 clones; the ten leading clones hold under 2%. The CDR3 extends over 16 amino acids. Looked up from germline, CDR1 is LNHDA and CDR2 is SQIVND (reference sequence). V shed 4 bases and J shed 0 bases, with 13 bases lying between them. Study-wide findings and caveats: In an earlier analysis, productive rearrangement rates for most beta V segments clustered near 87% or 30%.

V and J are TRBV19 and TRBJ1-5; TRBD1 is a possible D gene (5 bases). The sequenced material came from PBMCs. The sequence was collected from a woman aged 45-60 years in good health and CMV-seronegative. The CDR3 region is CASSKLSGNSNQPQHF. The CDR3 region has the DNA TGTGCCAGTAGTAAACTCTCAGGGAATAGCAATCAGCCCCAGCATTTT.